A selection of T cell receptor beta chains follows, all from one sample in a study of naive and memory T cell subsets. A single record per CDR3 protein comes from TCRdb applying MiXCR to the UMI-ligation and nested PCR reads. This table has around 140,000 distinct CDR3 sequences, 22% appearing once. The sequencing sample was made of naive CD4+ T cells from blood. The receptors come from a human donor in good health. The CDR3 runs from the conserved cysteine through the conserved F or W. D genes are given only for firm matches. Some rows have no size entry. The others give once, few or many, or a class for an expanded clone.

d_gene	abundance	len	v_gene	j_gene	CDR3nt	CDR3aa
.	.	13	TRBV29-1	TRBJ1-2	TGCAGCGTTCCTCAGACAGGAGCTTATGGCTACACCTTC	CSVPQTGAYGYTF
.	many	15	TRBV29-1	TRBJ2-4	TGCAGCGTTGAAGAACAGAGCCTAGCCAAAAACATTCAGTACTTC	CSVEEQSLAKNIQYF
.	.	14	TRBV28	TRBJ2-7	TGTGCCAGCAGCCGTCCGGGCCTCCCCTACGAGCAGTACTTC	CASSRPGLPYEQYF
.	many	15	TRBV7-9	TRBJ2-2	TGTGCCAGCAGCTTAGCCAGACTGAACACCGGGGAGCTGTTTTTT	CASSLARLNTGELFF
.	.	17	TRBV7-8	TRBJ2-7	TGTGCCAGCAGCTCTCGTCGGGTCCCCCAGATATCCTACGAGCAGTACTTC	CASSSRRVPQISYEQYF
TRBD2	.	15	TRBV10-3	TRBJ2-5	TGTGCCATCAGTGGCGGGAGGGCCTACCAAGAGACCCAGTACTTC	CAISGGRAYQETQYF
.	.	13	TRBV10-3	TRBJ1-1	TGTGCCATCAGTCTCAGGATGAACACTGAAGCTTTCTTT	CAISLRMNTEAFF
TRBD2	few	19	TRBV28	TRBJ2-1	TGTGCCAGCACCCCCTGGGAGGGTCAAACCGCAAGCTCCTACAATGAGCAGTTCTTC	CASTPWEGQTASSYNEQFF
.	.	12	TRBV29-1	TRBJ2-1	TGCAGCGTTGATGAGGGACCTGCGGTGCAGTTCTTC	CSVDEGPAVQFF
.	many	14	TRBV20-1	TRBJ2-3	TGCAGTGCTAGAGTCCTGACTAGCACAGATACGCAGTATTTT	CSARVLTSTDTQYF
TRBD2	.	16	TRBV27	TRBJ2-7	TGTGCCAGCAGTTTATCGCGGACTAGCGCACCCTACGAGCAGTACTTC	CASSLSRTSAPYEQYF
.	few	16	TRBV6-5	TRBJ1-5	TGTGCCAGCAGGGGGGGGGGAATGTATAGCAATCAGCCCCAGCATTTT	CASRGGGMYSNQPQHF
.	.	16	TRBV7-6	TRBJ2-3	TGTGCCAGCAGCTTGGGTAGTGGCCACAGCCCAGATACGCAGTATTTT	CASSLGSGHSPDTQYF
.	few	15	TRBV6-5	TRBJ1-3	TGTGCCAGCAGTTACCGGCAGGGCTCTGGAAACACCATATATTTT	CASSYRQGSGNTIYF
TRBD1	.	13	TRBV10-3	TRBJ1-3	TGTGCCATCAGACAGGGGACTGGAAACACCATATATTTT	CAIRQGTGNTIYF
.	few	15	TRBV20-1	TRBJ2-1	TGCAGTGCTAGAGTAGATCGGGTGGTGAACAATGAGCAGTTCTTC	CSARVDRVVNNEQFF
.	many	14	TRBV28	TRBJ2-3	TGTGCCAGCAGCCAATCCCCTAGCACAGATACGCAGTATTTT	CASSQSPSTDTQYF
TRBD1	.	15	TRBV12-3/TRBV12-4	TRBJ2-1	TGTGCCAGCAAAAACAGGGGAGAGGGGTACAATGAGCAGTTCTTC	CASKNRGEGYNEQFF
.	.	12	TRBV12-3/TRBV12-4	TRBJ2-7	TGTGCCAGCAGTTGGGGTTCGGGCGAGCAGTACTTC	CASSWGSGEQYF
TRBD2	.	15	TRBV30	TRBJ2-3	TGTGCCTGGACCCCTCTAGCGGTGAGCACAGATACGCAGTATTTT	CAWTPLAVSTDTQYF
.	.	13	TRBV27	TRBJ2-5	TGTGCCAGCAGCCAAAGGTCCCAAGAGACCCAGTACTTC	CASSQRSQETQYF
.	few	14	TRBV7-2	TRBJ1-2	TGTGCCAGCAGCTTAGTTGGGCAGGCAGGGGGCTACACCTTC	CASSLVGQAGGYTF
.	.	12	TRBV3-1	TRBJ1-1	TGTGCCAGCAGCCATTCTGGCACTGAAGCTTTCTTT	CASSHSGTEAFF
.	.	16	TRBV5-1	TRBJ1-2	TGCGCCAGCAGCTTCGAGGTTGGGGGGGCCAACTATGGCTACACCTTC	CASSFEVGGANYGYTF
TRBD2	few	17	TRBV18	TRBJ2-7	TGTGCCAGCTCACAACCGGGAGGGCGGGGCCCCTCCTACGAGCAGTACTTC	CASSQPGGRGPSYEQYF
.	many	15	TRBV6-5	TRBJ1-1	TGTGCCAGCACTCCCTCTCTTGGTTTGAACACTGAAGCTTTCTTT	CASTPSLGLNTEAFF